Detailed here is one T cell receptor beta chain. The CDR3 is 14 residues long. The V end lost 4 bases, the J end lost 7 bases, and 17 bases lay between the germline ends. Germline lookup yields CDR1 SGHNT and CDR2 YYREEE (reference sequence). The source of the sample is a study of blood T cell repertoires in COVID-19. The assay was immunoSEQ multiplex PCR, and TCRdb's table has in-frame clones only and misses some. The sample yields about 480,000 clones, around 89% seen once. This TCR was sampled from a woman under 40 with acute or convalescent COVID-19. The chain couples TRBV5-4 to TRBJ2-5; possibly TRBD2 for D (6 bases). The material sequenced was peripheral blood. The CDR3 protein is CASSAPGAAGTQYF. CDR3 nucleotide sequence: TGTGCCAGCAGCGCTCCAGGAGCAGCGGGGACCCAGTACTTC.